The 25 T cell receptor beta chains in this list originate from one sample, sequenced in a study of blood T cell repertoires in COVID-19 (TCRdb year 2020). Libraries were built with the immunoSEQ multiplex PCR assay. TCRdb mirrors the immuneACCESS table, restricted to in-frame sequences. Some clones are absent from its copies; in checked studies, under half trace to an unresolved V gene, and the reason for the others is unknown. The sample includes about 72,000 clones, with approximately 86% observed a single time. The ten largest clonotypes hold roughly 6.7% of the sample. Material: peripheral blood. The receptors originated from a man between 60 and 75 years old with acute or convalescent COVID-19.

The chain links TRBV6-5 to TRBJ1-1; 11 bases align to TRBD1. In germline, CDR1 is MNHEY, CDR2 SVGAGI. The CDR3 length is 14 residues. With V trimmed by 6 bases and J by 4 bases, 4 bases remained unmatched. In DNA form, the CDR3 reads TGTGCCAGCAGCGCCGGGACAGGGGGCACTGAAGCTTTCTTT. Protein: CASSAGTGGTEAFF.

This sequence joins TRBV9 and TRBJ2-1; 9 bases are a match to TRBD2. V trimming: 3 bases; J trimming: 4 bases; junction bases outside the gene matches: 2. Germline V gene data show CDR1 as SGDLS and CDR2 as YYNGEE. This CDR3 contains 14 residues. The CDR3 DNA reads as TGTGCCAGCAGCGGTCTAGCGGGGTACAATGAGCAGTTCTTC. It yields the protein CASSGLAGYNEQFF.

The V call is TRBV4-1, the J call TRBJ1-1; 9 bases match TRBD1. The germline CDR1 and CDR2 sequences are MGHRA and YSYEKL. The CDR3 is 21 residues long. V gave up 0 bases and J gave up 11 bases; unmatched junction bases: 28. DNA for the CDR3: TGCGCCAGCAGCCAAGATCCGGATCACGGGGTTCAGACAGGGGGACGATCGTTGGCTTTCTTT. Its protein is CASSQDPDHGVQTGGRSLAFF.

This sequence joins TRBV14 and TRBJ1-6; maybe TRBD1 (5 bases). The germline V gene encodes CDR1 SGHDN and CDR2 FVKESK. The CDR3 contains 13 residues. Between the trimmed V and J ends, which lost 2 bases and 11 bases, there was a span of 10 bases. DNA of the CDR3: TGTGCCAGCAGCCAAAAGGCAGGGACACCCCTCCACTTT. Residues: CASSQKAGTPLHF. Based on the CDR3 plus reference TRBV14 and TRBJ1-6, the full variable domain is EAGVTQFPSHSVIEKGQTVTLRCDPISGHDNLYWYRRVMGKEIKFLLHFVKESKQDESGMPNNRFLAERTGGTYSTLKVQPAELEDSGVYFCASSQKAGTPLHFGNGTRLTVT.

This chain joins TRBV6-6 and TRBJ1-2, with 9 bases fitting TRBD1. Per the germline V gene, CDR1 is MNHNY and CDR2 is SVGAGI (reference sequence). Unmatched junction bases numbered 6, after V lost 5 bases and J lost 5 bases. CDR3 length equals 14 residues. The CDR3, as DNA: TGTGCCAGCAGTCCCCGGGGACAGGGATATGGCTACACCTTC. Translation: CASSPRGQGYGYTF.

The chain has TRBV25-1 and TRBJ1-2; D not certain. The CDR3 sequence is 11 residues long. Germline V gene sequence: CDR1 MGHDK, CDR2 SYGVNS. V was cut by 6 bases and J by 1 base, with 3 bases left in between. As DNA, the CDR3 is TGTGCCAGCAGCCTTAACTATGGCTACACCTTC. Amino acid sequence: CASSLNYGYTF.

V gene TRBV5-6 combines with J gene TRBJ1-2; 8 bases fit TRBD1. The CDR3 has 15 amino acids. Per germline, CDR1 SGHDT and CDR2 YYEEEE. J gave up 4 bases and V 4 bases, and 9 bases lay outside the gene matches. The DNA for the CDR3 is TGTGCCAGCAGCCCCTTAGGACAGGGAGGCTATGGCTACACCTTC. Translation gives CASSPLGQGGYGYTF.

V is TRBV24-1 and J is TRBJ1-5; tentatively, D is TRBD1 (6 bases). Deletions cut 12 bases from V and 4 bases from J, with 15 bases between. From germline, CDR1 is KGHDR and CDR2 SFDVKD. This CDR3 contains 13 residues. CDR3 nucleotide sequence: TGTGCCGCCCAGGGGTCGGGGAATCAGCCCCAGCATTTT. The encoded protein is CAAQGSGNQPQHF.

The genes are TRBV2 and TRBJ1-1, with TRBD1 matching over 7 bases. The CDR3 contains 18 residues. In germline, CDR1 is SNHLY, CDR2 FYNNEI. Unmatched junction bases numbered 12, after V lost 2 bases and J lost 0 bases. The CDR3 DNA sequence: TGTGCCAGCAGTGAAAGGATGGCAGGGGGTGGAATGAACACTGAAGCTTTCTTT. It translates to CASSERMAGGGMNTEAFF.

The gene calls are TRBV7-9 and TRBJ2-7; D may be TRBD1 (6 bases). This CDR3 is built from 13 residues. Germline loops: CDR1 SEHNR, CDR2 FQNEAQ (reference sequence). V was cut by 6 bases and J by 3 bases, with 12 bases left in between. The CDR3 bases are TGTGCCAGCAGTTCCAGGGGAGACTACGAGCAGTACTTC. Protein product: CASSSRGDYEQYF.

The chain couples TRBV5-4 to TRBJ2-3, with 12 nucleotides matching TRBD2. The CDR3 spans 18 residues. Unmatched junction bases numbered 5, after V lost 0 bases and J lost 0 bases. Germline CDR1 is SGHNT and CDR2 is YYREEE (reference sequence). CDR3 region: CASSLGTSGTTSTDTQYF. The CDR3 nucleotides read TGTGCCAGCAGCTTGGGGACTAGCGGGACCACGAGCACAGATACGCAGTATTTT. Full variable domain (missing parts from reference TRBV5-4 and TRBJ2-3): ETGVTQSPTHLIKTRGQQVTLRCSSQSGHNTVSWYQQALGQGPQFIFQYYREEENGRGNFPPRFSGLQFPNYSSELNVNALELDDSALYLCASSLGTSGTTSTDTQYFGPGTRLTVL.

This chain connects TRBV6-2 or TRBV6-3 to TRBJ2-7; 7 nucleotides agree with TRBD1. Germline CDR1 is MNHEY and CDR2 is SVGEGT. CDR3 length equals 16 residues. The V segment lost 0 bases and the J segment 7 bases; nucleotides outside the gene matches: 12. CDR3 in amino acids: CASSYSPGQPSDEQYF. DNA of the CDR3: TGTGCCAGCAGTTACTCCCCGGGACAGCCATCCGATGAGCAGTACTTC.

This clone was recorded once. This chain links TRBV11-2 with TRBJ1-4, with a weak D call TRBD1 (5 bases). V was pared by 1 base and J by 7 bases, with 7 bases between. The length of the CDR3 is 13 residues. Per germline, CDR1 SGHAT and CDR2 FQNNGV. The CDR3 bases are TGTGCCAGCAGCTTAGCAGGGTTTGAAAAACTGTTTTTT. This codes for CASSLAGFEKLFF. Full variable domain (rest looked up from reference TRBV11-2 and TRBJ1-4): EAGVAQSPRYKIIEKRQSVAFWCNPISGHATLYWYQQILGQGPKLLIQFQNNGVVDDSQLPKDRFSAERLKGVDSTLKIQPAKLEDSAVYLCASSLAGFEKLFFGSGTQLSVL.

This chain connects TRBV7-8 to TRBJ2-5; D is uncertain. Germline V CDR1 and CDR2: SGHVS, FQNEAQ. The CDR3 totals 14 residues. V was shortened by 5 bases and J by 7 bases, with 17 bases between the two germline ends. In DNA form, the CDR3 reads TGTGCCAGCAGCCCTACGTCCTCCAGGTGGACCCAGTACTTC. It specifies CASSPTSSRWTQYF.

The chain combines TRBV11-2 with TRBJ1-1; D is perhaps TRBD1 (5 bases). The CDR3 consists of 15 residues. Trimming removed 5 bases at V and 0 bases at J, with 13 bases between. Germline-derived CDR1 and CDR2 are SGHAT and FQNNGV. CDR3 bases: TGTGCCAGCAGCCTAAAACGACAGATGAACACTGAAGCTTTCTTT. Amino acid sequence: CASSLKRQMNTEAFF.

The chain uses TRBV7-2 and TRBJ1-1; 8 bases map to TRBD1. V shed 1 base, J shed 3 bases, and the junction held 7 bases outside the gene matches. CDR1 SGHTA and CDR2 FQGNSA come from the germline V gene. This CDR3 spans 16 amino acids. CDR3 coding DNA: TGTGCCAGCAGCTTAGGGCAACAGGGGGTGTACACTGAAGCTTTCTTT. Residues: CASSLGQQGVYTEAFF.

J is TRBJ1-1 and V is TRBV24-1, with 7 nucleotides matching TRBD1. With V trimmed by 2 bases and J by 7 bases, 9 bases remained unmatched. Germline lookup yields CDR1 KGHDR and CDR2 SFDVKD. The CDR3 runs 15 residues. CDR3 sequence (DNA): TGTGCCACCAGTGATTCAGCCCAGGGGGACTTTGAAGCTTTCTTT. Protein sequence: CATSDSAQGDFEAFF.

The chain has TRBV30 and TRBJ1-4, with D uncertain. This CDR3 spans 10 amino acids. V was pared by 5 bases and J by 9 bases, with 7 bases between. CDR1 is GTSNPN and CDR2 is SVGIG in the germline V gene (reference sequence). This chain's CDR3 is CAWGEQKLFF. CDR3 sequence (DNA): TGTGCCTGGGGAGAGCAAAAACTGTTTTTT. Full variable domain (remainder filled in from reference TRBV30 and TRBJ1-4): SQTIHQWPATLVQPVGSPLSLECTVEGTSNPNLYWYRQAAGRGLQLLFYSVGIGQISSEVPQNLSASRPQDRQFILSSKKLLLSDSGFYLCAWGEQKLFFGSGTQLSVL.

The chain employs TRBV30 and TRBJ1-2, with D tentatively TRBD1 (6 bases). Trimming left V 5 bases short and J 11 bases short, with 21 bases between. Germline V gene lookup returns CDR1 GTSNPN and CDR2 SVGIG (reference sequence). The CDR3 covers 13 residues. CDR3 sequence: CAWERTGTMRYTF. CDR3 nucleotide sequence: TGTGCCTGGGAACGAACAGGGACTATGCGGTACACCTTC.

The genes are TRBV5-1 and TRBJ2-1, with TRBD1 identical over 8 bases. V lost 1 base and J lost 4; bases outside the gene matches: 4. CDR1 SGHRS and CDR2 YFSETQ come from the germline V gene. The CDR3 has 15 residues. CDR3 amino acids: CASSLTRDRYNEQFF. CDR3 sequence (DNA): TGCGCCAGCAGCTTGACCAGGGACAGGTACAATGAGCAGTTCTTC.

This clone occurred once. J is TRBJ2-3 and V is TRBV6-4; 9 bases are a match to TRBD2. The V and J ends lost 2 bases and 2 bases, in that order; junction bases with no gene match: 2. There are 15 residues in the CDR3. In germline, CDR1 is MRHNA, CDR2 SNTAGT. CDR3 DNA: TGTGCCAGCAGTGACGGGGGACTAGCCACAGATACGCAGTATTTT. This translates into CASSDGGLATDTQYF.

The CDR3 here is CASSPQQQTKNTEAFF. CDR3 bases: TGTGCCAGCTCACCACAACAACAAACAAAGAACACTGAAGCTTTCTTT. The chain combines TRBV18 with TRBJ1-1; no clear D. With 1 base removed from V and 1 base from J, the gap between germline ends came to 13 bases. CDR1 and CDR2 (germline): KGHSH, LQKENI. This CDR3 contains 16 residues. The complete variable domain, with remaining parts taken from reference TRBV18 and TRBJ1-1, reads NAGVMQNPRHLVRRRGQEARLRCSPMKGHSHVYWYRQLPEEGLKFMVYLQKENIIDESGMPKERFSAEFPKEGPSILRIQQVVRGDSAAYFCASSPQQQTKNTEAFFGQGTRLTVV.

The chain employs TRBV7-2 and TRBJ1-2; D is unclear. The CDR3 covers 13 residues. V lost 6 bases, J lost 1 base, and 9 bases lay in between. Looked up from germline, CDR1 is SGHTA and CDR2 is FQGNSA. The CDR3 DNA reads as TGTGCCAGCAGACCACAGAGTAACTATGGCTACACCTTC. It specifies CASRPQSNYGYTF.

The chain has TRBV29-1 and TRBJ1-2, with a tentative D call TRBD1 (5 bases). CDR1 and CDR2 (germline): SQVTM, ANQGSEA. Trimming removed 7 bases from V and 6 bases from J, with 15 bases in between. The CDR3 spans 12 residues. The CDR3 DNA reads TGCAGCGCGGGGCCCGGCGAGGATGGCTACACCTTC. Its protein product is CSAGPGEDGYTF.

In DNA, the CDR3 is TGTGCCAGCAGTGACACAGGGGTTGTGAACTATGGCTACACCTTC. It specifies CASSDTGVVNYGYTF. This rearrangement joins TRBV2 to TRBJ1-2, with 7 positions matching TRBD1. Germline loops: CDR1 SNHLY, CDR2 FYNNEI. The CDR3 spans 15 residues. V was clipped by 3 bases and J by 2 bases; unmatched bases: 6.